The 14 T cell receptor beta chains presented below share a single source sample, sequenced in a study of T cells in tuberculosis. The table came from immunoSEQ multiplex PCR; TCRdb's copy has only in-frame clones and leaves some out. Found here are 30,000 to 45,000 clones, approximately 94% of them singletons; the top ten hold about 12%. The sequencing sample was made of PBMCs. These receptors came from a donor aged 5 to 30 with latent tuberculosis or without tuberculosis infection. Some clones in this sample may be carry-over from other donors' samples.

This chain links TRBV6-6 with TRBJ1-6, with D perhaps matching TRBD1 (6 bases). Germline values: CDR1 MNHNY, CDR2 SVGAGI (reference sequence). The CDR3 consists of 16 residues. V lost 6 bases to trimming and J lost 4 bases, with 16 bases between them. CDR3 coding DNA: TGTGCCAGCAGCACTAGCGACAGGTCTTATAATTCACCCCTCCACTTT. It codes for CASSTSDRSYNSPLHF.

The rearrangement uses TRBV6-5 and TRBJ2-3; 10 bases match TRBD2. Germline assignment: CDR1 MNHEY and CDR2 SVGAGI. With 2 bases clipped from V and 6 bases from J, the junction kept 5 bases outside the gene matches. CDR3 length: 15 residues. The CDR3 coding sequence is TGTGCCAGCAGTTACGAGCGGGGGGGTATCGATACGCAGTATTTT. Translation: CASSYERGGIDTQYF.

The chain uses TRBV29-1 and TRBJ1-1, with a possible D match to TRBD1 (6 bases). CDR1 and CDR2 (germline): SQVTM, ANQGSEA. The CDR3 extends over 12 amino acids. Trimming pared 2 bases from V and 10 bases from J, leaving 14 bases between. CDR3 sequence reads: CSVEFTGTAAFF. The DNA for the CDR3 is TGCAGCGTTGAATTCACAGGGACGGCAGCTTTCTTT. Full variable domain (outside the CDR3, taken from reference TRBV29-1 and TRBJ1-1): SAVISQKPSRDICQRGTSLTIQCQVDSQVTMMFWYRQQPGQSLTLIATANQGSEATYESGFVIDKFPISRPNLTFSTLTVSNMSPEDSSIYLCSVEFTGTAAFFGQGTRLTVV.

The CDR3 is CASSLGSQGREKLFF. CDR3 bases: TGTGCCAGCAGCTTGGGGTCGCAGGGTAGGGAAAAACTGTTTTTT. The rearrangement links TRBV5-6 to TRBJ1-4, with D possibly TRBD1 on 5 matching bases. There are 15 residues in the CDR3. Germline CDR1 and CDR2: SGHDT and YYEEEE. Trimming stripped 0 bases from V and 8 bases from J, with 14 bases between.

The chain employs TRBV10-1 and TRBJ1-5; D unclear. The CDR3 is 15 residues long. Germline lookup yields CDR1 WNHNN and CDR2 SYGVQD (reference sequence). With 2 bases removed from V and 0 bases from J, the gap between germline ends came to 8 bases. The CDR3 DNA sequence: TGCGCCAGCAGTGAGCGAGCATATAGCAATCAGCCCCAGCATTTT. Translated, it gives CASSERAYSNQPQHF.

The chain has TRBV18 and TRBJ1-4; D is unclear. Germline V CDR1 and CDR2: KGHSH, LQKENI. The germline V and J ends were trimmed by 2 bases and 7 bases, with 8 bases remaining between them. This CDR3 comprises 13 residues. The CDR3 sequence is CASSPGRGEKLFF. The CDR3 DNA is TGTGCCAGCTCACCAGGCCGGGGTGAAAAACTGTTTTTT.

The rearrangement uses TRBV4-3 and TRBJ1-2; D might be TRBD1 (5 bases). CDR3 length equals 14 residues. Trimming took off 0 bases at V and 4 bases at J, with 9 bases between the two ends. Germline V gene sequence: CDR1 LGHNA, CDR2 YSLEER. DNA of the CDR3: TGCGCCAGCAGCCAAGAGGAGGGGTTCTATGGCTACACCTTC. Amino acids: CASSQEEGFYGYTF.

The genes are TRBV25-1 and TRBJ2-4, with TRBD1 matching 10 bases. The J segment lost 7 bases and the V segment lost 4 bases, leaving 7 bases of the junction unmatched. CDR3 size: 15 residues. Germline V gives CDR1 MGHDK, CDR2 SYGVNS. CDR3 protein: CASSGPGTGENIQYF. The CDR3 region has the DNA TGTGCCAGCAGTGGCCCCGGGACAGGGGAGAACATTCAGTACTTC.

CDR3 bases: TGTGCCAGCAGCCTGACAGGGATTCGTGAAAAACTGTTTTTT. It translates to CASSLTGIREKLFF. The gene calls are TRBV5-6 and TRBJ1-4, with 7 bases identical to TRBD1. The CDR3 runs 14 residues. V trimming: 4 bases; J trimming: 7 bases; junction bases outside the gene matches: 7. The germline V gene encodes CDR1 SGHDT and CDR2 YYEEEE.

The sample holds one count of this clone. The V and J genes are TRBV6-6 and TRBJ1-2; 7 positions match TRBD1. The germline CDR1 and CDR2 sequences are MNHNY and SVGAGI (reference sequence). CDR3 length: 12 amino acids. The junction had 6 bases not matched to a gene; V was cut back by 6 bases and J by 8 bases. The CDR3 spells CASRLTGVGYTF. In DNA form, the CDR3 reads TGTGCCAGCAGACTAACAGGGGTAGGCTACACCTTC.

Worth noting for this clone: One end of the junction fails to match germline, which may point to a read error. The chain joins TRBV5-4 to TRBJ2-1, with 7 bases lining up with TRBD1. This CDR3 spans 16 amino acids. Looked up from germline, CDR1 is SGHNT and CDR2 is YYREEE (reference sequence). The CDR3 sequence is CASSYRLRGPPPEQFF. The CDR3 region has the DNA TGTGCCAGTAGCTATCGTTTGAGGGGGCCCCCCCCGGAGCAGTTCTTC.

The genes are TRBV5-1 and TRBJ2-7; maybe TRBD1 (6 bases). CDR1 and CDR2 from the germline V gene are SGHRS and YFSETQ. This CDR3 comprises 14 residues. Trimming took 2 bases from V and 0 from J, leaving 9 bases between them. CDR3 nucleotides: TGCGCCAGCAGCTTACAGGGTACCTCCTACGAGCAGTACTTC. Its protein is CASSLQGTSYEQYF.

The chain employs TRBV7-9 and TRBJ2-7; 13 nucleotides agree with TRBD2. There are 17 residues in the CDR3. The germline gives CDR1 SEHNR, CDR2 FQNEAQ (reference sequence). Trimming at V came to 4 bases and at J to 2 bases, leaving 8 bases not matched to a gene. The CDR3 loop is CASSSRGGLAGTYEQYF. DNA of the CDR3: TGTGCCAGCAGCTCCCGTGGGGGACTAGCGGGGACCTACGAGCAGTACTTC.

The chain combines TRBV29-1 with TRBJ2-3; TRBD2 is a possible D gene (5 bases). The CDR3 sequence is 18 residues long. CDR1 and CDR2 (germline): SQVTM, ANQGSEA. V was trimmed by 6 bases and J by 0 bases, leaving 25 bases between them. In nucleotides, the CDR3 is TGCAGCGTCAGCAGGCTGGGCACCGGACTCTCTAGCACAGATACGCAGTATTTT. Translation: CSVSRLGTGLSSTDTQYF.